Each of the 18 T cell receptor beta chains below was sequenced from the same sample in a study of blood T cell repertoires in COVID-19 (dated by TCRdb to the early 2020s). The receptor library was made with the immunoSEQ multiplex PCR assay. This immuneACCESS table, as held by TCRdb, lists in-frame sequences with V and J called but not all clones. Of the missing ones, under half trace to an unresolved V gene in checked studies; the others have no known cause. Recorded for this sample are 200,000 to 250,000 clones; about 80% of them occurred a single time. The leading ten clones occupy roughly 2.4% of the sample. The sample comprised peripheral blood. The origin of the receptors is a woman aged 55 to 70 with acute or convalescent COVID-19.

V and J are TRBV6-5 and TRBJ1-5; TRBD1 is a possible D gene (5 bases). Germline V gene lookup returns CDR1 MNHEY and CDR2 SVGAGI. CDR3 length: 14 residues. Trimming pared 7 bases from V and 4 bases from J, leaving 14 bases between. CDR3 sequence (DNA): TGTGCCAGCACCAGAATTAACAGGAATCAGCCCCAGCATTTT. Translated, it gives CASTRINRNQPQHF.

The chain employs TRBV5-1 and TRBJ1-2; D is undetermined. The V end was cut by 1 base, the J end by 1 base, with 26 bases between. This CDR3 has 20 residues. Germline CDR1 reads SGHRS; CDR2 reads YFSETQ. The DNA of the CDR3 is TGCGCCAGCAGCTTGTCAGGTCCAGGCTCAGCCGGCATCTTTAACTATGGCTACACCTTC. The encoded protein is CASSLSGPGSAGIFNYGYTF.

The rearrangement links TRBV2 to TRBJ1-1, with a weak D call TRBD1 (5 bases). Looked up from germline, CDR1 is SNHLY and CDR2 is FYNNEI. V lost 7 bases, J lost 2 bases, and 11 bases lay in between. CDR3 size: 13 residues. The CDR3 coding sequence is TGTGCCAGCATAGGACACATAAACACTGAAGCTTTCTTT. Protein sequence: CASIGHINTEAFF.

The V gene is TRBV12-3 or TRBV12-4, the J gene TRBJ1-2; 8 positions match TRBD1. J gave up 5 bases and V 5 bases, and 1 base lay outside the gene matches. The CDR3 extends over 12 amino acids. The CDR3 sequence: CASSGQGYGYTF. CDR3 sequence (DNA): TGTGCCAGCAGTGGACAGGGTTATGGCTACACCTTC.

The chain recombines TRBV9 with TRBJ2-5; 9 bases agree with TRBD2. V was clipped by 1 base and J by 7 bases; unmatched bases: 14. Germline-derived CDR1 and CDR2 are SGDLS and YYNGEE. This CDR3 is built from 17 residues. The CDR3 region is CASSVFAAGGQLGTQYF. As DNA, the CDR3 is TGTGCCAGCAGCGTATTCGCGGCGGGGGGGCAGTTGGGGACCCAGTACTTC. Drawing the rest from reference TRBV9 and TRBJ2-5, the complete variable domain is DSGVTQTPKHLITATGQRVTLRCSPRSGDLSVYWYQQSLDQGLQFLIQYYNGEERAKGNILERFSAQQFPDLHSELNLSSLELGDSALYFCASSVFAAGGQLGTQYFGPGTRLLVL.

The chain recombines TRBV7-9 with TRBJ2-5; TRBD2 aligns across 10 bases. V gave up 4 bases and J gave up 3 bases; unmatched junction bases: 14. Per germline, CDR1 SEHNR and CDR2 FQNEAQ (reference sequence). This CDR3 comprises 18 residues. CDR3: CASSSKNVAGGLKETQYF. Written as DNA, the CDR3 is TGTGCCAGCAGCTCCAAGAACGTAGCGGGGGGCCTCAAAGAGACCCAGTACTTC.

The rearrangement uses TRBV6-5 and TRBJ2-7; 8 bases line up with TRBD2. V was clipped by 4 bases and J by 4 bases; unmatched bases: 9. Per the germline V gene, CDR1 is MNHEY and CDR2 is SVGAGI. The CDR3 runs to 15 residues. The CDR3 region is CASSFSGLAFYEQYF. The CDR3 DNA follows: TGTGCCAGCAGTTTCTCAGGACTAGCTTTTTACGAGCAGTACTTC.

The chain recombines TRBV28 with TRBJ1-6; D may be TRBD1 (6 bases). The CDR3 is 14 amino acids. Trimming pared 7 bases from V and 9 bases from J, leaving 16 bases between. From germline, CDR1 is MDHEN and CDR2 SYDVKM. Written as DNA, the CDR3 is TGTGCCAGCAACCAACTGCAGGGGATTTCACCCCTCCACTTT. It codes for CASNQLQGISPLHF.

This clone was observed once. The chain employs TRBV5-6 and TRBJ2-5; 8 positions match TRBD2. In germline, CDR1 is SGHDT, CDR2 YYEEEE. With 4 bases clipped from V and 2 bases from J, the junction kept 13 bases outside the gene matches. This CDR3 spans 17 amino acids. CDR3: CASSLETGTRVQETQYF. The CDR3 coding sequence is TGTGCCAGCAGCCTGGAAACCGGGACTAGGGTACAAGAGACCCAGTACTTC.

This clone turned up a few times. V is TRBV29-1 and J is TRBJ1-1; TRBD1 might be the D (5 bases). CDR3 length equals 12 residues. The ends were cut back, 6 bases at V and 5 bases at J, with 13 bases in the middle. CDR1 SQVTM and CDR2 ANQGSEA come from the germline V gene. The CDR3 spells CSVGQEGTEAFF. In DNA, the CDR3 is TGCAGCGTGGGGCAGGAGGGGACTGAAGCTTTCTTT. The full variable domain, its missing parts supplied by reference TRBV29-1 and TRBJ1-1, is SAVISQKPSRDICQRGTSLTIQCQVDSQVTMMFWYRQQPGQSLTLIATANQGSEATYESGFVIDKFPISRPNLTFSTLTVSNMSPEDSSIYLCSVGQEGTEAFFGQGTRLTVV.

This clone appeared many times. The chain couples TRBV15 to TRBJ1-3, with TRBD1 as a possible D gene (6 bases). The germline gives CDR1 LNHNV, CDR2 YYDKDF (reference sequence). The CDR3 has 16 amino acids. Trimming pared 0 bases from V and 2 bases from J, leaving 11 bases between. The CDR3 nucleotides are TGTGCCACCAGCAGAGATCTGGGGGCTCCTGGAAACACCATATATTTT. Protein sequence: CATSRDLGAPGNTIYF.

This rearrangement joins TRBV28 to TRBJ1-2, with 7 nucleotides matching TRBD1. The CDR3 is 14 residues long. V lost 9 bases, J lost 2 bases, and 9 bases stayed unmatched. CDR1 and CDR2 (germline): MDHEN, SYDVKM. The CDR3 loop reads CASSAGGGNYGYTF. The CDR3 coding sequence is TGTGCCAGTTCGGCAGGGGGTGGGAACTATGGCTACACCTTC.

This chain uses TRBV9 with TRBJ1-1; TRBD1 matches at 7 bases. V trimming: 4 bases; J trimming: 4 bases; junction bases outside the gene matches: 4. CDR1 SGDLS and CDR2 YYNGEE come from the germline V gene. The CDR3 is 13 residues long. This CDR3 is CASSPGGRTEAFF. The CDR3 DNA is TGTGCCAGCAGCCCAGGGGGACGCACTGAAGCTTTCTTT.

V usage is TRBV27 and J usage is TRBJ1-2; 11 nucleotides align to TRBD1. The CDR3 runs 16 residues. Trimming cost V 5 bases and J 5 bases; bases outside gene matches: 10. CDR1 is MNHEY and CDR2 is SMNVEV in the germline V gene (reference sequence). CDR3 in DNA: TGTGCCAGCAGTCCGGCCGGGACAGGGGGTTCTTATGGCTACACCTTC. This translates into CASSPAGTGGSYGYTF.

The count of this clone is one. In DNA form, the CDR3 reads TGTGCCTGGAGTGTTAAACAGGGGGCATCTTACGGAAACACCATATATTTT. Its protein product is CAWSVKQGASYGNTIYF. This chain joins TRBV30 and TRBJ1-3; 9 bases fit TRBD1. The CDR3 contains 17 residues. Germline CDR1 reads GTSNPN; CDR2 reads SVGIG (reference sequence). V lost 0 bases, J lost 4 bases, and 10 bases stayed unmatched.

This chain uses TRBV21-1 with TRBJ1-1; the table gives TRBD1 as D, unverified against the DNA. TRBV21-1 is labeled a pseudogene. The CDR3 contains 16 residues. Here the CDR3 reads CASVTRDIIMNTEAFF. The CDR3 coding sequence is TGTGCCAGCGTTACCCGGGACATCATCATGAACACTGAAGCTTTCTTT.

The chain carries TRBV7-8 and TRBJ1-3; maybe TRBD1 (5 bases). Trimming stripped 5 bases from V and 0 bases from J, with 14 bases between. Germline V gene lookup returns CDR1 SGHVS and CDR2 FQNEAQ. This CDR3 has 16 residues. The CDR3 coding sequence is TGTGCCAGCAGCCAGGGAGTGGGGAACTCTGGAAACACCATATATTTT. This sequence encodes CASSQGVGNSGNTIYF.

This rearrangement joins TRBV5-1 to TRBJ2-1; 9 bases are shared with TRBD1. The CDR3 loop spans 15 amino acids. From germline, CDR1 is SGHRS and CDR2 YFSETQ. V trimming: 3 bases; J trimming: 3 bases; junction bases outside the gene matches: 4. CDR3 nucleotide sequence: TGCGCCAGCAGCTCCAAGACAGGGGGCTACAATGAGCAGTTCTTC. Translating it yields CASSSKTGGYNEQFF.